This T cell receptor (beta chain) was sequenced during a study of blood T cells in healthy people across ages. Together with a sample-barcoded 5' primer, a J-beta primer mix was included in a second PCR lasting about 6 to 11 cycles. Each cDNA molecule, via a template-switch adaptor with 12 random nucleotides, was tagged. No fewer than 2.5 million CDR3-containing paired-end reads came from each sample. From the 5' RACE reads, TCRdb called clonotypes with MiXCR, one entry per CDR3 protein. The sample includes around 1,800,000 distinct CDR3 sequences, 30% to 40% of them seen just once. Germline CDR1 is DFQATT and CDR2 is SNEGSKA (reference sequence). After removal of 3 bases from V and 5 bases from J, the junction contained 6 bases not matched to a gene. The CDR3 length is 14 residues. In the case of this clonotype: The antigen remains undetermined.

Study-wide results and limits: It was the long-lived donors that had more naive CD4+ cells and higher diversity than aged donors. The percentage of naive T cells correlated strongly with TCR beta diversity.

The chain has TRBV20-1 and TRBJ1-2, with TRBD1 matching 10 bases. Source material: blood. The receptor was isolated from a human donor in good health. CDR3 nucleotide sequence: TGCAGTGCTAGGCAGGACAGGGGGTTATATGGCTACACCTTC. Its protein is CSARQDRGLYGYTF.